This T cell receptor beta chain was identified in a study of cytomegalovirus exposure and HLA in healthy donors. With 5 bases clipped from V and 7 bases from J, the junction kept 6 bases outside the gene matches. The CDR3 sequence is 14 residues long. CDR1 and CDR2 (germline): LNHDA, SQIVND (reference sequence). The PCR contained 60 Vbeta and 13 Jbeta primers. TCRdb's copy holds only in-frame clones and misses some; the assay was immunoSEQ multiplex PCR. The sample shows about 99,000 clones, roughly 85% of them seen only once. This TCR came from a man between 60 and 70 years old in good health and CMV-seropositive. Sequencing used PBMCs. The rearrangement uses TRBV19 and TRBJ2-7; TRBD2 agrees at 12 bases. The CDR3 DNA reads as TGTGCCAGTAGTCTGACTAGCGGGGGACTAGAGCAGTACTTC. It specifies CASSLTSGGLEQYF. Based on the CDR3 plus reference TRBV19 and TRBJ2-7, the full variable domain is DGGITQSPKYLFRKEGQNVTLSCEQNLNHDAMYWYRQDPGQGLRLIYYSQIVNDFQKGDIAEGYSVSREKKESFPLTVTSAQKNPTAFYLCASSLTSGGLEQYFGPGTRLTVT.